This TCR beta chain was identified in a study of blood T cell repertoires in COVID-19. Study information: The analysed material was cDNA or gDNA that came from T cells, B-cell-depleted T cells, or PBMCs.

Germline CDR1 and CDR2: SGHNT and YENEEA. V dropped 0 bases and J dropped 6 bases, with 9 bases sitting between them. The CDR3 length is 13 residues. Produced via immunoSEQ multiplex PCR; TCRdb's table is partial and in-frame only. Here the sample spans some 190,000 clones, around 85% being singletons. Sequenced sample: peripheral blood. The sequence derives from a woman aged 55-69 years with acute or convalescent COVID-19. This chain uses TRBV11-3 with TRBJ2-7; a weak D match, TRBD2 (6 bases). The CDR3 DNA sequence: TGTGCCAGCAGCTTAGACCCGGGGGTCGAGCAGTACTTC. Translated, it gives CASSLDPGVEQYF.